This note documents a single T cell receptor beta chain sequence. The sample comes from a study of blood T cells in healthy people across ages. A second PCR, run for about 6 to 11 cycles, used a sample-barcoded 5' primer plus a J-beta primer mix. TCRdb fed the 5' RACE reads into MiXCR, producing one record per CDR3 protein. The sample consists of over 1,200,000 distinct CDR3 sequences, around 55% of them appearing once. This CDR3 has 12 residues. Germline lookup yields CDR1 MNHEY and CDR2 SMNVEV (reference sequence). V dropped 1 base and J dropped 9 bases, with 4 bases sitting between them. The sequenced sample consisted of blood. This TCR came from a man aged 18 to 30 in good health. The rearrangement joins TRBV27 to TRBJ1-6; D uncertain. Here the CDR3 DNA reads TGTGCCAGCAGTTTATATGGTTCACCCCTCCACTTT. It translates to CASSLYGSPLHF.